The rows below give T cell receptor beta chains drawn from one sample of a study of cytomegalovirus exposure and HLA in healthy donors. The data were produced by immunoSEQ multiplex PCR, yet TCRdb's version contains in-frame clones alone and is incomplete. Here the sample spans about 110,000 clones, under 90% being singletons. Input material: PBMCs. The receptors were gathered from a woman under 40 in good health and CMV-seronegative. Each CDR3 is given without its conserved first and last residue.

v_gene	j_gene	CDR3aa
TRBV28	TRBJ1-2	ASSLRGEGYT
TRBV25-1	TRBJ2-2	ASSSQRSLYTGELF
TRBV28	TRBJ1-1	ASSLHNRNTEAF
TRBV5-1	TRBJ2-3	ASSPTASADTQY
TRBV27	TRBJ1-6	ASTRTGKSPLH
TRBV4-2	TRBJ1-5	ASSPRGGAYQPQH
TRBV6-1	TRBJ1-1	ASILTRGSTEAF
TRBV5-1	NA	ASSVSGSSDYEQY
TRBV7-9	TRBJ2-7	ASSLTGYEQY
TRBV15	TRBJ1-1	ATSSKAGPISNTEAF